The source of this T cell receptor beta chain is a study of CD39 and CD103 CD8 tumor-infiltrating T cells. Study background: Comparisons covered HPV-positive and HPV-negative HNSCC, ovarian cancer and melanoma patients.

T lymphocytes were enriched from thawed cells by negative selection, adding EpCAM beads for tumor-infiltrating lymphocytes. CD8+CD4-CD45RA- cells, CCR7-positive or negative, formed the memory CD8 sort. This CDR3 has 16 amino acids. Trimming cost V 1 base and J 7 bases; bases outside gene matches: 10. Germline V CDR1 and CDR2: MNHNS, SASEGT. This clone was picked up one time. This table comes from immunoSEQ multiplex PCR, and its TCRdb copy is limited to in-frame clones, with some not included. The sample holds 6,000 to 8,500 clones, about 62% seen once. The origin of this receptor is a human donor with head and neck squamous cell carcinoma. Sequencing used CD8+ T cells sorted from blood. Subset specified: total memory CD8 T cells (CD45RA-CCR7+/-) from blood or uninvolved lymph node. The chain has TRBV6-1 and TRBJ2-7; 10 positions agree with TRBD2. The CDR3 spells CASSEVLGAGGLEQYF. The CDR3 DNA is TGTGCCAGCAGTGAAGTGCTTGGAGCGGGGGGGTTGGAGCAGTACTTC.